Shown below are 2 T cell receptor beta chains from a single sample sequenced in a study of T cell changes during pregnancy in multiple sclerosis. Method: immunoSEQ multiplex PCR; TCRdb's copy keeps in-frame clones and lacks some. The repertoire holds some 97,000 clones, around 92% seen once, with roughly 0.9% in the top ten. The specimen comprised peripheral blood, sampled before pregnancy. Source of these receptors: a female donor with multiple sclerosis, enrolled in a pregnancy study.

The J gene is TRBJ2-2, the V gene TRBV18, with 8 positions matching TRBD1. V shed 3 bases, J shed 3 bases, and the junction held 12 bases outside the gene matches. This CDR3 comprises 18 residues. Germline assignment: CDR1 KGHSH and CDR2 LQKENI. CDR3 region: CASSPVPAGGRDTGELFF. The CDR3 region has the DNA TGTGCCAGCTCACCTGTCCCAGCAGGGGGCCGTGACACCGGGGAGCTGTTTTTT. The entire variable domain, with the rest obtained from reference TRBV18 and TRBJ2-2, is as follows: NAGVMQNPRHLVRRRGQEARLRCSPMKGHSHVYWYRQLPEEGLKFMVYLQKENIIDESGMPKERFSAEFPKEGPSILRIQQVVRGDSAAYFCASSPVPAGGRDTGELFFGEGSRLTVL.

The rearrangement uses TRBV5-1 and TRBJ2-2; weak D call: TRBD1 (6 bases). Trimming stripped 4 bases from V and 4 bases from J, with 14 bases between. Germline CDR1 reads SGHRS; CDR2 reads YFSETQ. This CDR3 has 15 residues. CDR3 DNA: TGCGCCAGCAGCCCATACAGGGCGGGCACCGGGGAGCTGTTTTTT. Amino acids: CASSPYRAGTGELFF.